These 13 T cell receptor beta chains were sequenced from one sample in a study of T cells in Graves' hyperthyroidism and ophthalmopathy. Amplified regions were TCR beta CDR3 sequences from RNA transcripts. The HTBI set primed first-round TCR CDR3 RT-PCR. TCRdb passed the multiplex PCR reads through MiXCR, listing each CDR3 protein once. This sample carries 350,000 to 450,000 distinct CDR3 sequences, more than 13% of them seen once, and the ten largest clones take 28%. Sequences were obtained from blood. All receptors derive from a man aged 50 or older with Graves' ophthalmopathy.

This clonotype was recorded a few times. The chain employs TRBV20-1 and TRBJ1-2; D perhaps matches TRBD1 (5 bases). The CDR3 spans 14 residues. The germline V and J ends were trimmed by 5 bases and 2 bases, with 15 bases remaining between them. Per the germline V gene, CDR1 is DFQATT and CDR2 is SNEGSKA (reference sequence). CDR3 loop: CSAAPLTGNYGYTF. Written as DNA, the CDR3 is TGCAGTGCTGCCCCCCTCACAGGAAACTATGGCTACACCTTC.

This clonotype showed up many times. The chain is built from TRBV3-1 and TRBJ2-2; D perhaps matches TRBD2 (5 bases). Germline loops: CDR1 LGHDT, CDR2 YNNKEL (reference sequence). Trimming shortened V by 2 bases and J by 4 bases, and 8 bases separated the two germline ends. This CDR3 is 14 amino acids long. Written as DNA, the CDR3 is TGTGCCAGCAGCCAACTCGCGGGCACCGGGGAGCTGTTTTTT. It encodes CASSQLAGTGELFF.

This clonotype showed up many times. This rearrangement joins TRBV7-2 to TRBJ2-7; no firm D call. This CDR3 has 16 amino acids. V was clipped by 0 bases and J by 1 base, with 13 bases between them. Germline assignment: CDR1 SGHTA and CDR2 FQGNSA. This CDR3 is CASSLAGRALSYEQYF. The CDR3 nucleotides read TGTGCCAGCAGCTTAGCGGGCCGAGCCCTTTCCTACGAGCAGTACTTC.

The sample holds many counts of this clonotype. This chain uses TRBV2 with TRBJ1-1; D perhaps matches TRBD1 (6 bases). V shed 8 bases and J shed 10 bases, with 17 bases lying between them. Per the germline V gene, CDR1 is SNHLY and CDR2 is FYNNEI. The CDR3 is made up of 12 amino acids. The chain's CDR3 is CASQLTQGLAFF. CDR3 DNA sequence: TGTGCCAGCCAACTCACCCAGGGGCTAGCTTTCTTT.

This clonotype was observed many times. The chain recombines TRBV15 with TRBJ2-3; D not resolved. Trimming left V 0 bases short and J 2 bases short, with 9 bases between. In germline, CDR1 is LNHNV, CDR2 YYDKDF (reference sequence). The CDR3 has 15 amino acids. CDR3 sequence (DNA): TGTGCCACCAGCAGAGACGAACCTTCCACAGATACGCAGTATTTT. As protein: CATSRDEPSTDTQYF.

This clonotype was seen more than once but under ten times. For the CDR3, the DNA is TGTGCCAGCAGTTTGGGGGGATTTGAGGTGTACTTC. Its protein is CASSLGGFEVYF. The chain couples TRBV27 to TRBJ2-5; the D gene is possibly TRBD2 (6 bases). This CDR3 is 12 amino acids long. Germline CDR1 is MNHEY and CDR2 is SMNVEV (reference sequence). The V end lost 3 bases, the J end lost 13 bases, and 15 bases lay between the germline ends.

V is TRBV5-1 and J is TRBJ2-1, with TRBD1 matching 7 bases. CDR3 length: 16 amino acids. In germline, CDR1 is SGHRS, CDR2 YFSETQ. V trimming: 3 bases; J trimming: 6 bases; junction bases outside the gene matches: 12. This CDR3 reads CASSSGQTKTGNEQFF. CDR3 coding DNA: TGCGCCAGCAGCTCGGGACAGACAAAGACGGGCAATGAGCAGTTCTTC.

The chain uses TRBV7-8 and TRBJ2-2; D not certain. The CDR3 consists of 17 residues. Germline CDR1 SGHVS, CDR2 FQNEAQ. The ends were cut back, 5 bases at V and 2 bases at J, with 18 bases in the middle. The CDR3 loop is CASSLLKTPGNTGELFF. The CDR3, as DNA: TGTGCCAGCAGCCTTTTGAAGACCCCCGGAAACACCGGGGAGCTGTTTTTT.

This clonotype was found many times. The chain joins TRBV29-1 to TRBJ1-2; D might be TRBD1 (5 bases). This CDR3 spans 13 amino acids. Trimming cost V 7 bases and J 6 bases, with 18 bases left between them. Germline V lookup: CDR1 SQVTM, CDR2 ANQGSEA. As DNA, the CDR3 is TGCAGCGCCGGGACGGCGAGCAAAGATGGCTACACCTTC. Its translation is CSAGTASKDGYTF.

This clonotype was counted ten times or more. CDR3 in amino acids: CASRSTTRGLEQFF. The DNA for the CDR3 is TGTGCCAGCAGATCCACTACACGTGGACTTGAGCAGTTCTTC. The chain has TRBV27 and TRBJ2-1, with a weak D call TRBD2 (5 bases). From germline, CDR1 is MNHEY and CDR2 SMNVEV (reference sequence). Trimming took 6 bases from V and 9 from J, leaving 18 bases between them. This CDR3 contains 14 residues.

V and J are TRBV10-1 and TRBJ1-1; 7 nucleotides align to TRBD1. Trimming at V came to 10 bases and at J to 0 bases, leaving 11 bases not matched to a gene. The CDR3 totals 15 residues. Germline V lookup: CDR1 WNHNN, CDR2 SYGVQD (reference sequence). The chain's CDR3 is CAILRTGSMNTEAFF. Written as DNA, the CDR3 is TGCGCCATCCTACGGACAGGTTCGATGAACACTGAAGCTTTCTTT.

There are many counts of this clonotype. The chain employs TRBV5-6 and TRBJ1-2, with D hard to call. Per germline, CDR1 SGHDT and CDR2 YYEEEE. V lost 3 bases, J lost 1 base, and 4 bases lay in between. The CDR3 length is 12 residues. In nucleotides, the CDR3 is TGTGCCAGCAGCTCCAGTAACTATGGCTACACCTTC. Translating it yields CASSSSNYGYTF. Together with reference TRBV5-6 and TRBJ1-2, the CDR3 gives the full variable domain: DAGVTQSPTHLIKTRGQQVTLRCSPKSGHDTVSWYQQALGQGPQFIFQYYEEEERQRGNFPDRFSGHQFPNYSSELNVNALLLGDSALYLCASSSSNYGYTFGSGTRLTVV.

This clonotype was recorded at least ten times. This chain connects TRBV28 to TRBJ2-1, with 10 bases aligning to TRBD2. CDR1 is MDHEN and CDR2 is SYDVKM in the germline V gene. The J segment lost 4 bases and the V segment lost 6 bases, leaving 12 bases of the junction unmatched. The CDR3 contains 17 residues. For the CDR3, the DNA is TGTGCCAGCAGGATATCCGCCATAGCGGGGGGTTACAATGAGCAGTTCTTC. Translation: CASRISAIAGGYNEQFF.